The 24 T cell receptor beta chains below were found in one sample sequenced in a study of cytomegalovirus exposure and HLA in healthy donors. The study ran its PCR with 60 Vbeta and 13 Jbeta primers. Libraries were prepared by immunoSEQ multiplex PCR; TCRdb keeps only in-frame clonotypes and omits some of them. The sample lists about 190,000 clones; roughly 80% were seen once. Input material: PBMCs. Every receptor here comes from a woman in her 30s in good health and CMV-seropositive.

The chain recombines TRBV28 with TRBJ1-5, with D unresolved. The CDR3 covers 15 residues. The V gene lost 4 bases and the J gene lost 2 bases, with 12 bases spanning the gap. Germline CDR1 and CDR2: MDHEN and SYDVKM. CDR3 coding DNA: TGTGCCAGCAGTTCCATCCCACAAGGCAATCAGCCCCAGCATTTT. Its protein product is CASSSIPQGNQPQHF.

The chain carries TRBV28 and TRBJ2-1; D perhaps matches TRBD2 (6 bases). Germline values: CDR1 MDHEN, CDR2 SYDVKM. The CDR3 covers 16 residues. Deletions cut 4 bases from V and 0 bases from J, with 13 bases between. The chain's CDR3 is CASSSRWTNSYNEQFF. The CDR3 DNA reads TGTGCCAGCAGTTCACGATGGACTAACTCCTACAATGAGCAGTTCTTC.

The chain recombines TRBV28 with TRBJ2-1; 7 nucleotides align to TRBD1. Germline CDR1 MDHEN, CDR2 SYDVKM. This CDR3 spans 16 amino acids. J lost 1 base, V lost 2 bases, and 5 bases had no gene match. CDR3 region: CASSLGKGASYNEQFF. The DNA of the CDR3 is TGTGCCAGCAGTTTAGGGAAGGGGGCTTCCTACAATGAGCAGTTCTTC.

The chain couples TRBV6-5 to TRBJ1-2; 11 bases match TRBD1. The germline gives CDR1 MNHEY, CDR2 SVGAGI. This CDR3 is 16 amino acids long. The V segment lost 0 bases and the J segment 7 bases; nucleotides outside the gene matches: 7. The chain's CDR3 is CASSYSRTGGAGGYTF. CDR3 bases: TGTGCCAGCAGTTACTCTCGGACAGGGGGCGCCGGTGGCTACACCTTC.

This chain links TRBV29-1 with TRBJ2-3; 7 bases match TRBD2. V gave up 7 bases and J gave up 0 bases; unmatched junction bases: 7. Per germline, CDR1 SQVTM and CDR2 ANQGSEA. This CDR3 spans 14 amino acids. CDR3 region: CSASLAVSTDTQYF. In nucleotides, the CDR3 is TGCAGCGCCTCCCTAGCGGTTAGCACAGATACGCAGTATTTT.

J is TRBJ2-1 and V is TRBV27, with TRBD2 matching over 11 bases. The germline V gene encodes CDR1 MNHEY and CDR2 SMNVEV (reference sequence). CDR3 size: 13 residues. Losses at the gene ends were 5 bases for V and 11 bases for J; bases not matched to a gene: 5. CDR3 sequence (DNA): TGTGCCAGCAGTCCACTAGCGGGAGTTAAGCAGTTCTTC. It is translated as CASSPLAGVKQFF.

The DNA of the CDR3 is TGTGCCACCTCTAAGGACATGCCGACTAGCGGGAGTCGATACGAGCAGTACTTC. Translated: CATSKDMPTSGSRYEQYF. This chain connects TRBV19 to TRBJ2-7; 12 bases fit TRBD2. CDR3 length: 18 residues. Germline values: CDR1 LNHDA, CDR2 SQIVND (reference sequence). V was pared by 10 bases and J by 4 bases, with 20 bases of the junction left unmatched.

The rearrangement uses TRBV4-2 and TRBJ2-1; 13 bases match TRBD2. The CDR3 runs 21 residues. Per germline, CDR1 LGHNA and CDR2 YNFKEQ. The J segment lost 7 bases and the V segment lost 0 bases, leaving 18 bases of the junction unmatched. This CDR3 is CASSQDPGGLAGDLFGNEQFF. CDR3 DNA sequence: TGTGCCAGCAGCCAAGATCCGGGCGGACTAGCGGGAGACCTGTTCGGGAATGAGCAGTTCTTC.

This chain links TRBV5-1 with TRBJ1-5, with D hard to call. V dropped 4 bases and J dropped 2 bases, with 10 bases sitting between them. The CDR3 extends over 14 amino acids. Per the germline V gene, CDR1 is SGHRS and CDR2 is YFSETQ. The CDR3 DNA reads as TGCGCCAGCAGCCAGGCCCCCGGCAATCAGCCCCAGCATTTT. Amino acid sequence: CASSQAPGNQPQHF.

The rearrangement links TRBV4-1 to TRBJ2-5; 8 nucleotides align to TRBD2. The trim removed 1 base at V and 2 bases at J, leaving 12 bases unmatched. CDR3 length equals 18 residues. Per the germline V gene, CDR1 is MGHRA and CDR2 is YSYEKL. The CDR3 is CASSQGLRAGAGQETQYF. In nucleotides, the CDR3 is TGCGCCAGCAGCCAAGGACTTAGAGCGGGAGCAGGGCAAGAGACCCAGTACTTC.

Comments on this clone: The sample holds other DNA sequences that translate to the same CDR3. The chain links TRBV28 to TRBJ1-1, with D hard to call. CDR3 size: 13 residues. Trimming removed 6 bases from V and 1 base from J, with 9 bases in between. Per the germline V gene, CDR1 is MDHEN and CDR2 is SYDVKM. This chain's CDR3 is CASSPTANTEAFF. DNA of the CDR3: TGTGCCAGCAGCCCGACTGCGAACACTGAAGCTTTCTTT.

There are a few counts of this clone. The chain is built from TRBV5-1 and TRBJ2-1, with 8 bases that match TRBD2. The germline V gene encodes CDR1 SGHRS and CDR2 YFSETQ. Trimming at V came to 4 bases and at J to 5 bases, leaving 8 bases not matched to a gene. This CDR3 spans 15 amino acids. The CDR3 is CASSATSVVNNEQFF. The CDR3 region has the DNA TGCGCCAGCAGCGCGACTAGCGTAGTAAACAATGAGCAGTTCTTC.

The rearrangement uses TRBV4-1 and TRBJ2-3; TRBD2 is a possible D gene (6 bases). The CDR3 length is 16 residues. Trimming removed 0 bases at V and 4 bases at J, with 14 bases between. Germline loops: CDR1 MGHRA, CDR2 YSYEKL. CDR3 loop: CASSQDRGTLADTQYF. CDR3 in DNA: TGCGCCAGCAGCCAAGATCGCGGGACTTTAGCAGATACGCAGTATTTT.

Only one count was recorded for this clone. This chain links TRBV19 with TRBJ2-1; 8 nucleotides align to TRBD2. Trimming removed 4 bases from V and 3 bases from J; junction bases left unmatched: 2. CDR3 length: 14 amino acids. Germline CDR1 and CDR2: LNHDA and SQIVND (reference sequence). This chain's CDR3 is CASSSGRLYNEQFF. The CDR3 region has the DNA TGTGCCAGTAGTAGCGGGAGGCTCTACAATGAGCAGTTCTTC.

This CDR3 reads CASLGAQGLAGEDGQYF. The CDR3 nucleotides are TGCGCCAGCCTAGGGGCACAGGGACTAGCGGGAGAGGATGGGCAGTACTTC. V gene TRBV10-2 combines with J gene TRBJ2-5, with 14 bases identical to TRBD2. V lost 8 bases to trimming and J lost 11 bases; unmatched junction nucleotides: 19. This CDR3 has 17 residues. Per the germline V gene, CDR1 is WSHSY and CDR2 is SAAADI.

The V and J genes are TRBV5-4 and TRBJ2-1; TRBD1 might be the D (6 bases). The CDR3 contains 12 residues. CDR1 and CDR2 (germline): SGHNT, YYREEE (reference sequence). Trimming removed 2 bases at V and 9 bases at J, with 9 bases between. The CDR3 loop is CASSFIGGEQFF. DNA of the CDR3: TGTGCCAGCAGCTTTATAGGGGGTGAGCAGTTCTTC.

This clone appeared once. The rearrangement links TRBV5-1 to TRBJ2-7; possible D gene TRBD1, 6 bases. The CDR3 runs 14 residues. Trimming stripped 4 bases from V and 2 bases from J, with 13 bases between. In germline, CDR1 is SGHRS, CDR2 YFSETQ. The CDR3 loop is CASSPGHMTYEQYF. The CDR3 DNA reads as TGCGCCAGCAGCCCGGGACATATGACCTACGAGCAGTACTTC.

In its sample, this clone was seen once. This chain links TRBV28 with TRBJ2-3; possibly TRBD1 for D (6 bases). The CDR3 covers 15 residues. Deletions cut 4 bases from V and 0 bases from J, with 11 bases between. From germline, CDR1 is MDHEN and CDR2 SYDVKM. CDR3 in DNA: TGTGCCAGCAGTTATGCAGGGGCTAGCACAGATACGCAGTATTTT. This encodes CASSYAGASTDTQYF.

The rearrangement joins TRBV9 to TRBJ2-1, with 13 bases matching TRBD2. This CDR3 has 16 amino acids. Germline-derived CDR1 and CDR2 are SGDLS and YYNGEE. Trimming cost V 0 bases and J 7 bases; bases outside gene matches: 4. CDR3 amino acids: CASSVAGLAGWNEQFF. CDR3 sequence (DNA): TGTGCCAGCAGCGTAGCGGGACTAGCGGGATGGAATGAGCAGTTCTTC.

V gene TRBV6-5 combines with J gene TRBJ2-2; possible D gene TRBD1, 5 bases. Germline loops: CDR1 MNHEY, CDR2 SVGAGI. Trimming cost V 0 bases and J 0 bases, with 5 bases left between them. The CDR3 contains 15 residues. The CDR3 reads CASSYSTANTGELFF. Written as DNA, the CDR3 is TGTGCCAGCAGTTACTCGACAGCGAACACCGGGGAGCTGTTTTTT.

The genes are TRBV5-1 and TRBJ1-5, with a tentative D call TRBD1 (5 bases). Germline V lookup: CDR1 SGHRS, CDR2 YFSETQ. CDR3 size: 15 residues. V was shortened by 5 bases and J by 2 bases, with 14 bases between the two germline ends. The CDR3 loop is CASSRGVGGNQPQHF. DNA for the CDR3: TGCGCCAGCAGTCGGGGGGTAGGTGGCAATCAGCCCCAGCATTTT.

The V call is TRBV13, the J call TRBJ2-1; 8 nucleotides align to TRBD2. The CDR3 runs to 17 residues. Per germline, CDR1 PRHDT and CDR2 FYEKMQ (reference sequence). V gave up 3 bases and J gave up 2 bases; unmatched junction bases: 9. CDR3 in amino acids: CASSLGGLAGTYNEQFF. The CDR3 DNA reads as TGTGCCAGCAGCTTGGGAGGACTAGCCGGGACCTACAATGAGCAGTTCTTC.

J is TRBJ1-5 and V is TRBV19; D possibly corresponds to TRBD1 (6 bases). The CDR3 runs to 14 residues. The germline V gene has CDR1 LNHDA and CDR2 SQIVND (reference sequence). The V end lost 4 bases, the J end lost 6 bases, and 13 bases lay between the germline ends. CDR3 in DNA: TGTGCCAGTAGTAATACAGGGTTTGGTCAGCCCCAGCATTTT. Translated, it gives CASSNTGFGQPQHF.

CDR3 in DNA: TGCGCCAGCAGCCGCGGGACTAGCGGATTTAGCACAGATACGCAGTATTTT. Its protein is CASSRGTSGFSTDTQYF. The chain employs TRBV5-1 and TRBJ2-3; 11 positions agree with TRBD2. Germline lookup yields CDR1 SGHRS and CDR2 YFSETQ. The CDR3 contains 17 residues. V lost 4 bases to trimming and J lost 0 bases; unmatched junction nucleotides: 7.